This T cell receptor (beta chain) was captured by sequencing in a study of cytomegalovirus exposure and HLA in healthy donors. Turning to the study itself: It was reported in a later analysis that the 120 validation repertoires used the same platform as the roughly 670 first-cohort repertoires.

Points from the study as a whole: Despite most TCR sequences being rare, some public TCRs occurred in many donors. Cytomegalovirus-associated status was assigned to some 180 TCR beta chains. There were a few CMV-associated chains whose specificity for CMV antigens was confirmed in vitro.

The length of the CDR3 is 15 residues. CDR1 and CDR2 (germline): SGHRS, YFSETQ. Trimming cost V 0 bases and J 6 bases; bases outside gene matches: 2. On this clone: Antigen unknown.

Method: immunoSEQ multiplex PCR; TCRdb's copy keeps in-frame clones and lacks some. The sample has 200,000 or so clones, 70% to 85% seen once. This chain links TRBV5-1 with TRBJ2-1; 11 bases agree with TRBD2. The TCR comes from a woman under 40 in good health and CMV-seropositive. Sequencing was carried out using PBMCs. CDR3 sequence (DNA): TGCGCCAGCAGCTTGGCCGGACTAGCGGGCAATGAGCAGTTCTTC. Translation gives CASSLAGLAGNEQFF.